This T cell receptor beta chain is drawn from a study of shared clonotypes between healthy human individuals. Details on this clone: Its antigen is not known. The sample holds other DNA sequences that translate to the same CDR3.

Assay: immunoSEQ multiplex PCR; the TCRdb copy retains only in-frame clones and omits some. The profile shows fewer than 1 million clones, about 97% of them singletons. It was CD45RO-negative cells, positively selected for CCR7, that made up naive CD8 cells, with terminally differentiated effector memory CD45RA+ cells excluded. This CDR3 has 16 residues. The V end lost 0 bases, the J end lost 0 bases, and 9 bases lay between the germline ends. Germline-derived CDR1 and CDR2 are MNHEY and SMNVEV (reference sequence). Study observations and caveats: At large depth, rarefaction still showed sorted-subset sequencing to be incomplete.

The chain joins TRBV27 to TRBJ2-1, with D hard to call. The sequence derives from a man aged 25 to 40 in good health. Sequencing was carried out using naive CD8+ T cells sorted from blood. CDR3 sequence reads: CASSLSGRSSYNEQFF. Here the CDR3 DNA reads TGTGCCAGCAGTTTATCGGGCCGGAGCTCCTACAATGAGCAGTTCTTC.